This TCR beta chain was captured by sequencing in a study of T cells in Graves' hyperthyroidism and ophthalmopathy. For Graves' hyperthyroidism to be stable, ophthalmopathy could not progress within 18 months. Amplification yielded TCR beta CDR3 regions, with RNA transcripts as the source. HTBI primers were used for first-round RT-PCR of the TCR CDR3. TCRdb analysed the multiplex PCR reads with MiXCR anew, one entry per CDR3 protein. The data contain around 600,000 distinct CDR3 sequences, 15% to 17% of them singletons. The CDR3 loop spans 13 amino acids. Germline V gene sequence: CDR1 DFQATT, CDR2 SNEGSKA (reference sequence). V was trimmed by 4 bases and J by 1 base, leaving 10 bases between them. This clonotype showed up just a few times. Its antigen remains unknown. Findings and caveats of the study: Expanded thyroid clonotypes (above 0.001) were mostly also found in blood. The model's output predicted ophthalmopathy at a median of about 6.5 months prior to onset.

The TCR sequence derives from a woman in her 30s with Graves' hyperthyroidism. The sequenced material came from blood. The chain has TRBV20-1 and TRBJ1-1; D is unclear. The CDR3 here is CSAKVVENTEAFF. Here the CDR3 DNA reads TGCAGTGCTAAGGTTGTAGAGAACACTGAAGCTTTCTTT.